The clone carrying this T cell receptor beta chain was seen repeatedly, ten times or more. Its antigen is unidentified. From RNA transcripts, TCR beta CDR3 regions were amplified. An initial round of RT-PCR targeting the TCR CDR3 relied on the HTBI primer set. TCRdb analysed the multiplex PCR reads with MiXCR anew, one entry per CDR3 protein. The sample lists a few hundred thousand distinct CDR3 sequences; about 43% were seen once. This sample stems from a study of T cells in Graves' hyperthyroidism and ophthalmopathy. Study results and limitations: Ophthalmopathy was identified by the model a median around 6 months ahead of onset. Also found in blood were most expanded thyroid clonotypes above 0.001.

The CDR3 loop spans 20 amino acids. Trimming cost V 6 bases and J 5 bases; bases outside gene matches: 26. The source is a woman in her late teens or twenties with Graves' hyperthyroidism. V and J are TRBV12-3 or TRBV12-4 and TRBJ1-1, with TRBD1 matching 8 bases. Sequencing was performed on peripheral blood or thyroid tissue (not recorded which). CDR3 sequence: CASSRPPRTGRRGRGTEAFF. DNA of the CDR3: TGTGCCAGCAGCCGGCCACCAAGGACAGGGCGGAGAGGACGAGGGACTGAAGCTTTCTTT.